A few counts support the clone carrying this T cell receptor beta chain. Its target is not known. This entry comes from a study of T-cell reconstitution after alpha-beta-depleted transplantation in children. Whole-study results and caveats: There were reportedly several hundred expanded graft clones from which alpha-beta T cells came about two months after transplant. When one year had passed after transplant, most T-cell counts and diversity came from newly produced T cells. High day-60 TCRbeta diversity in some patients came from surviving recipient T cells and thymic progenitors.

Researchers prepared the TCRbeta library using unique molecular identifiers, the study reports. Each CDR3 protein gets one entry after TCRdb re-called the PCR reads with MiXCR. The sample has about 130,000 distinct CDR3 sequences, 9.5% to 10% seen once. V shed 0 bases and J 9 bases; nucleotides not matched to a gene: 6. This CDR3 comprises 15 residues. CDR1 is SGHRS, CDR2 YFSETQ, per germline. The sequence derives from a girl under three years old who had a stem cell transplant for combined immunodeficiency, so the T cells may come from the graft donor. The sample consisted of PBMCs, mostly from graft donor cells, taken 180 days after TCRalphabeta/CD19-depleted stem cell transplant. V usage is TRBV5-1 and J usage is TRBJ2-1; 10 bases match TRBD1. The CDR3 loop reads CASSLEGTGVGEQFF. The CDR3 DNA sequence: TGCGCCAGCAGCTTGGAAGGGACAGGGGTGGGTGAGCAGTTCTTC.